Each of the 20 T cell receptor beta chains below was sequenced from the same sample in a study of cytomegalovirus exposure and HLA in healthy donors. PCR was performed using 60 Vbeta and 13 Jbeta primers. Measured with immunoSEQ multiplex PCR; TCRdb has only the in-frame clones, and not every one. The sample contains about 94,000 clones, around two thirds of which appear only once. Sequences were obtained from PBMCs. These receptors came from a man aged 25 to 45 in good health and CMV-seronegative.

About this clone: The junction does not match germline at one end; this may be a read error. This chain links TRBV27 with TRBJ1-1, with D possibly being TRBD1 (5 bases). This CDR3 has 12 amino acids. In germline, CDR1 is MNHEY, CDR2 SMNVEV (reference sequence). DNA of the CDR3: TGTGCCAGCAGGCAGGGAGGGACTGGAGCTTTCTTT. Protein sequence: CASRQGGTGAFF.

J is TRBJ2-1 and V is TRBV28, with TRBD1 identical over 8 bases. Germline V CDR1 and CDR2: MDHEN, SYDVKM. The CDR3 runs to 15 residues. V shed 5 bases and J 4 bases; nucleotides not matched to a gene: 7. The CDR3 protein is CASSNYRDRYNEQFF. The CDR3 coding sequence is TGTGCCAGCAGTAACTACCGGGACAGGTACAATGAGCAGTTCTTC.

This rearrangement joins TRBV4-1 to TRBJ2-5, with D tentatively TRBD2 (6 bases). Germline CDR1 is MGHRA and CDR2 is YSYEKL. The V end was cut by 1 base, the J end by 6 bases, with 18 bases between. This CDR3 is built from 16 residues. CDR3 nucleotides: TGCGCCAGCAGCCAAGCAAGGACTACCCAACAACAGACCCAGTACTTC. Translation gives CASSQARTTQQQTQYF.

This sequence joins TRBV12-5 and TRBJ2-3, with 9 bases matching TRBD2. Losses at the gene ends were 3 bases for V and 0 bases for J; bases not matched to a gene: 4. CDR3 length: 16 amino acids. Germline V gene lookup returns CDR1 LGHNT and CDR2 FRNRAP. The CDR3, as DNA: TGTGCTAGTGGTTTAGGGACTAGCCGTAGCACAGATACGCAGTATTTT. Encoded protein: CASGLGTSRSTDTQYF.

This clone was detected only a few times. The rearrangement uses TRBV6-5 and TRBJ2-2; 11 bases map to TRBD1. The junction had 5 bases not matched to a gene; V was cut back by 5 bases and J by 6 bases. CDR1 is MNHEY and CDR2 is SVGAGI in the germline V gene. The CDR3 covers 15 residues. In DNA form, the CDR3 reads TGTGCCAGCAGTGGGACAGGGGGTTCATCCGGGGAGCTGTTTTTT. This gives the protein CASSGTGGSSGELFF.

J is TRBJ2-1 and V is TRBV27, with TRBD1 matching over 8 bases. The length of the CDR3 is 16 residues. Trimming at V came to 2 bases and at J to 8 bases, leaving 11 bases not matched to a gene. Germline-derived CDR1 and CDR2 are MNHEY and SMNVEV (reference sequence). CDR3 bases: TGTGCCAGCAGTTTACGGACAGGGTCGCTTTTGGATGAGCAGTTCTTC. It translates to CASSLRTGSLLDEQFF.

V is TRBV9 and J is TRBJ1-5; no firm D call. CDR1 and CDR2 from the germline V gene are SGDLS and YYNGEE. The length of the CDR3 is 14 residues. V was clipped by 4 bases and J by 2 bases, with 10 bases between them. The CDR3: CASSIDGGNQPQHF. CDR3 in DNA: TGTGCCAGCAGCATTGACGGAGGCAATCAGCCCCAGCATTTT.

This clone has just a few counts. The DNA for the CDR3 is TGTGCCAGCAGCCAGAGGGGACTAGCGGACCTAAGCACAGATACGCAGTATTTT. It is translated as CASSQRGLADLSTDTQYF. V is TRBV4-2 and J is TRBJ2-3, with 11 bases aligning to TRBD2. The germline V gene has CDR1 LGHNA and CDR2 YNFKEQ. The J segment lost 0 bases and the V segment lost 3 bases, leaving 8 bases of the junction unmatched. The CDR3 covers 18 residues.

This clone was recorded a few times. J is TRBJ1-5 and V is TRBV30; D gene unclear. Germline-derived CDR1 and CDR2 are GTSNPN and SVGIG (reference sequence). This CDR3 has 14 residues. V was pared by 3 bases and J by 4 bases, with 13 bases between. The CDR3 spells CAWSYLGFNQPQHF. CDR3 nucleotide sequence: TGTGCCTGGAGCTACCTGGGCTTTAATCAGCCCCAGCATTTT.

The CDR3 sequence: CASSPRASGASTDTQYF. CDR3 in DNA: TGTGCCAGCTCACCCCGGGCTAGCGGGGCTAGCACAGATACGCAGTATTTT. The chain links TRBV18 to TRBJ2-3; TRBD2 aligns across 9 bases. This CDR3 spans 17 amino acids. The V gene's germline CDR1 is KGHSH and CDR2 LQKENI. J lost 0 bases, V lost 3 bases, and 7 bases had no gene match.

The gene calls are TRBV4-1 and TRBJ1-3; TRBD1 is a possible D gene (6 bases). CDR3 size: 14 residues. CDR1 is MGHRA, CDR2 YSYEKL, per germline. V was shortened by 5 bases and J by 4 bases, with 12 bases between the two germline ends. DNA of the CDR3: TGCGCCAGCAGCGCAACCGGACAGGGAAACACCATATATTTT. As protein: CASSATGQGNTIYF.

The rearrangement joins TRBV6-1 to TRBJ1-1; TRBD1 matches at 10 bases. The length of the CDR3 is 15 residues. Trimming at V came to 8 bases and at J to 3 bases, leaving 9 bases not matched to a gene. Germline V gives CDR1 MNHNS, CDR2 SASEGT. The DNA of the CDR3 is TGTGCCAGCTTTCCCCGGACAGGGGGGGACACTGAAGCTTTCTTT. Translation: CASFPRTGGDTEAFF.

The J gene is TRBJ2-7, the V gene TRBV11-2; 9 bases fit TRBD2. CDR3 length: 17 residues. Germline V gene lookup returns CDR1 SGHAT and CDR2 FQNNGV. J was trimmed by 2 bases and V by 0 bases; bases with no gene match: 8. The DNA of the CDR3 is TGTGCCAGCAGCTTAGATCAAGGGACTAGCCTCCCCTACGAGCAGTACTTC. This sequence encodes CASSLDQGTSLPYEQYF.

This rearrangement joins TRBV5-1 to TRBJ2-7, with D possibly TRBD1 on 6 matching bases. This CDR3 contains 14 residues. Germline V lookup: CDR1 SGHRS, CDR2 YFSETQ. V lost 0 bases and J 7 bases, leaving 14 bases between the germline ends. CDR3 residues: CASSLVAGVREQYF. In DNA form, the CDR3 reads TGCGCCAGCAGCTTGGTGGCAGGGGTAAGAGAGCAGTACTTC. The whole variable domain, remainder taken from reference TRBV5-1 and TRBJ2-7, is KAGVTQTPRYLIKTRGQQVTLSCSPISGHRSVSWYQQTPGQGLQFLFEYFSETQRNKGNFPGRFSGRQFSNSRSEMNVSTLELGDSALYLCASSLVAGVREQYFGPGTRLTVT.

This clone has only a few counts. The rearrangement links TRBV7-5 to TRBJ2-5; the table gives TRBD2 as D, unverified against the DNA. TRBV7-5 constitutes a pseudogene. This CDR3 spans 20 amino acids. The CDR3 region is CVRSLSGLAGGSLSQETQYF. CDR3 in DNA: TGTGTCAGAAGCTTATCGGGACTAGCGGGAGGGTCCTTGTCCCAAGAGACCCAGTACTTC.

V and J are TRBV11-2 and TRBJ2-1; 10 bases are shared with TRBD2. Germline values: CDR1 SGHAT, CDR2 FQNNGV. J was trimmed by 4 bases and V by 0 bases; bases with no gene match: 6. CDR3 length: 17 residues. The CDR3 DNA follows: TGTGCCAGCAGCTTAGAAGAACTAGCGGGGATGTACAATGAGCAGTTCTTC. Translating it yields CASSLEELAGMYNEQFF.

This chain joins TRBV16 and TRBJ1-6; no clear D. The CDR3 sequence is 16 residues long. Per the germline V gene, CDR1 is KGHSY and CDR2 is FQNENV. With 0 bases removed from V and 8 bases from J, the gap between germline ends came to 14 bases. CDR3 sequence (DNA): TGTGCCAGCAGCCAATCGATTGTGGTCGGGGATTCACCCCTCCACTTT. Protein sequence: CASSQSIVVGDSPLHF.

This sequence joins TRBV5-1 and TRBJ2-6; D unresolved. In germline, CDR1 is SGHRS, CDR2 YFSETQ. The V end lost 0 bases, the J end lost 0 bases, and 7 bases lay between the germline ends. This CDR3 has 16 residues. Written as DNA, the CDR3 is TGCGCCAGCAGCTTGGTGCTAAACTCTGGGGCCAACGTCCTGACTTTC. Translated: CASSLVLNSGANVLTF.

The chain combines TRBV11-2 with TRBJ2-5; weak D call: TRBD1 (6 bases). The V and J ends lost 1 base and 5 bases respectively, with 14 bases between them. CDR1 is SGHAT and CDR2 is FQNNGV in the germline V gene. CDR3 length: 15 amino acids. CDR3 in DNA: TGTGCCAGCAGCTTAGCATTAGCCAGGGGTGAGACCCAGTACTTC. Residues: CASSLALARGETQYF.

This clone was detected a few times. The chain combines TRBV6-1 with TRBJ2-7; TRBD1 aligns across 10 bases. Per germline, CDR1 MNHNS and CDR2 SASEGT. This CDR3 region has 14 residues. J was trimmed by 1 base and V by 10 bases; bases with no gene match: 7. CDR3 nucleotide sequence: TGTGCCACCCTAAAGGACAGGGGGTCCTACGAGCAGTACTTC. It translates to CATLKDRGSYEQYF.